A selection of T cell receptor beta chains follows, all from one sample in a study of technical replicates of blood from several donors. Using immunoSEQ multiplex PCR, the repertoire was profiled, and TCRdb retains in-frame clones only, with some absent. The sample lists about 56,000 clones; around 96% were seen once. Input material: PBMCs. The receptors were sampled from a human donor in good health. Some clones in this sample may be carry-over from other donors' samples. CDR3s include the opening cysteine and the closing phenylalanine or tryptophan. The order of the fields is D gene, J gene, V gene, clone size, CDR3 protein, CDR3 DNA. D genes are given only for firm matches. The listing skips clone size in some rows; elsewhere it reads once, few, many or a size class.

D: NA; J: TRBJ2-1; V: TRBV5-5; size: NA; CDR3: CASSTRTATSGNEQFF; DNA: TGTGCCAGCAGCACTCGGACCGCCACAAGCGGCAATGAGCAGTTCTTC
D: NA; J: TRBJ1-2; V: TRBV7-2; size: NA; CDR3: CASTSSGGYGYTF; DNA: TGTGCCAGCACCTCATCCGGGGGCTATGGCTACACCTTC
D: TRBD2; J: TRBJ2-7; V: TRBV6-5; size: NA; CDR3: CASRTGGGLSYEQYF; DNA: TGTGCCAGCAGAACGGGAGGGGGACTCTCCTACGAGCAGTACTTC
D: NA; J: TRBJ2-7; V: TRBV19; size: NA; CDR3: CASSIDLNSRDEQYF; DNA: TGTGCCAGTAGTATAGATCTGAACAGCCGAGACGAGCAGTACTTC
D: NA; J: TRBJ2-6; V: TRBV12-5; size: NA; CDR3: CASGSYSQYSSGANVLTF; DNA: TGTGCTAGTGGTTCGTACAGTCAGTATAGCTCTGGGGCCAACGTCCTGACTTTC
D: NA; J: TRBJ2-5; V: TRBV28; size: once; CDR3: CASSPDRSQETQYF; DNA: TGTGCCAGCAGTCCAGACAGGAGTCAGGAGACCCAGTACTTC
D: TRBD1; J: TRBJ1-2; V: TRBV4-1; size: NA; CDR3: CASSHWPGQINYGYTF; DNA: TGCGCCAGCAGCCATTGGCCGGGACAGATAAACTATGGCTACACCTTC
D: NA; J: TRBJ1-5; V: TRBV6-1; size: NA; CDR3: CASSELDYSNQPQHF; DNA: TGTGCCAGCAGTGAGTTAGATTATAGCAATCAGCCCCAGCATTTT
D: NA; J: TRBJ1-1; V: TRBV6-5; size: NA; CDR3: CASSYSSMNTEAFF; DNA: TGTGCCAGCAGTTACTCGAGTATGAACACTGAAGCTTTCTTT
D: NA; J: TRBJ1-1; V: TRBV7-8; size: NA; CDR3: CASSFYTEAFF; DNA: TGTGCCAGCAGCTTCTACACTGAAGCTTTCTTT
D: NA; J: TRBJ1-1; V: TRBV20-1; size: NA; CDR3: CSARGGDEAFF; DNA: TGCAGTGCTAGAGGGGGGGATGAAGCTTTCTTT
D: TRBD1; J: TRBJ1-1; V: TRBV18; size: NA; CDR3: CASSPDGRGRGTEAFF; DNA: TGTGCCAGCTCACCCGACGGGAGGGGGCGAGGCACTGAAGCTTTCTTT
D: TRBD1; J: TRBJ1-1; V: TRBV11-2; size: NA; CDR3: CASLDRASTEAFF; DNA: TGTGCCAGCCTAGACAGGGCTTCCACTGAAGCTTTCTTT
D: NA; J: TRBJ1-1; V: TRBV6-6; size: once; CDR3: CASHGAMNTEAFF; DNA: TGTGCCAGCCATGGGGCAATGAACACTGAAGCTTTCTTT
D: TRBD2; J: TRBJ2-4; V: TRBV4-3; size: NA; CDR3: CASSQEGLAGGPFGKNIQYF; DNA: TGCGCCAGCAGCCAAGAGGGACTAGCGGGAGGGCCTTTTGGCAAAAACATTCAGTACTTC
D: NA; J: TRBJ1-3; V: TRBV5-6; size: NA; CDR3: CASSLFGRGPIALGNTIYF; DNA: TGTGCCAGCAGCTTGTTTGGTCGGGGTCCCATCGCCCTGGGAAACACCATATATTTT
D: NA; J: TRBJ1-5; V: TRBV4-2; size: NA; CDR3: CASSQVKGLDYSNQPQHF; DNA: TGTGCCAGCAGCCAAGTGAAAGGGCTGGACTATAGCAATCAGCCCCAGCATTTT
D: TRBD2; J: TRBJ2-7; V: TRBV5-6; size: NA; CDR3: CASSRTWTSTYEQYF; DNA: TGTGCCAGCAGCCGAACCTGGACTAGTACATACGAGCAGTACTTC
D: NA; J: TRBJ2-7; V: TRBV4-1; size: medium-sized; CDR3: CASSPSTGFYEQYF; DNA: TGCGCCAGCAGCCCGAGCACCGGGTTCTACGAGCAGTACTTC
D: TRBD2; J: TRBJ2-2; V: TRBV30; size: NA; CDR3: CAWSEAGIRRDTGELFF; DNA: TGTGCCTGGAGTGAAGCGGGGATTAGACGGGACACCGGGGAGCTGTTTTTT
D: TRBD2; J: TRBJ2-1; V: TRBV7-3; size: NA; CDR3: CASSERGPGYNEQFF; DNA: TGTGCCAGCAGCGAGCGGGGCCCGGGGTACAATGAGCAGTTCTTC
D: TRBD1; J: TRBJ1-5; V: TRBV15; size: NA; CDR3: CATSRERDRAQPQHF; DNA: TGTGCCACCAGCAGGGAAAGGGACAGGGCTCAGCCCCAGCATTTT
D: NA; J: TRBJ1-2; V: TRBV30; size: NA; CDR3: CAWTHGNYGYTF; DNA: TGTGCCTGGACGCACGGGAACTATGGCTACACCTTC
D: TRBD2; J: TRBJ2-1; V: TRBV4-2; size: NA; CDR3: CASSQESGSVLYNEQFF; DNA: TGTGCCAGCAGCCAAGAGAGCGGGAGTGTGTTGTACAATGAGCAGTTCTTC
D: NA; J: TRBJ1-1; V: TRBV2; size: NA; CDR3: CASSGQDGGEAFF; DNA: TGTGCCAGCAGTGGCCAGGACGGGGGTGAAGCTTTCTTT
D: NA; J: TRBJ1-5; V: TRBV2; size: NA; CDR3: CASSDLSRNQPQHF; DNA: TGTGCCAGCAGTGATCTTAGTCGGAATCAGCCCCAGCATTTT
D: NA; J: TRBJ1-3; V: TRBV6-5; size: few; CDR3: CASSYSSRTGNTIYF; DNA: TGTGCCAGCAGTTACTCGTCCAGGACTGGAAACACCATATATTTT
D: NA; J: TRBJ2-3; V: TRBV5-1; size: NA; CDR3: CASSLNPGTGVGTQYF; DNA: TGCGCCAGCAGCCTAAACCCCGGGACTGGTGTCGGCACGCAGTATTTT
D: NA; J: TRBJ1-1; V: TRBV4-1; size: NA; CDR3: CASSHPEEKGSGTEAFF; DNA: TGCGCCAGCAGCCATCCGGAGGAGAAGGGTAGTGGTACTGAAGCTTTCTTT
D: TRBD1; J: TRBJ1-2; V: TRBV29-1; size: NA; CDR3: CSTGTGANYGYTF; DNA: TGCAGCACCGGGACAGGTGCTAACTATGGCTACACCTTC
D: NA; J: TRBJ1-2; V: TRBV7-9; size: NA; CDR3: CASSLPRQGLYGYTF; DNA: TGTGCCAGCAGCCTCCCCCGGCAGGGGCTCTATGGCTACACCTTC
D: NA; J: TRBJ2-2; V: TRBV29-1; size: NA; CDR3: CSVEDLAQAGTGELFF; DNA: TGCAGCGTTGAAGATCTGGCTCAGGCGGGCACCGGGGAGCTGTTTTTT
D: TRBD1; J: TRBJ2-1; V: TRBV29-1; size: NA; CDR3: CSVDWTGTNEQFF; DNA: TGCAGCGTTGATTGGACAGGGACGAATGAGCAGTTCTTC
D: TRBD2; J: TRBJ2-2; V: TRBV5-4; size: NA; CDR3: CASSLGTRLGGELFF; DNA: TGTGCCAGCAGCTTGGGGACTAGATTGGGCGGGGAGCTGTTTTTT
D: NA; J: TRBJ1-3; V: TRBV4-3; size: NA; CDR3: CASSQDSGAGNTIYF; DNA: TGCGCCAGCAGCCAAGACTCAGGGGCCGGAAACACCATATATTTT
D: TRBD2; J: TRBJ2-1; V: TRBV7-3; size: NA; CDR3: CASSPGGSLVNEQFF; DNA: TGTGCCAGCAGCCCCGGCGGGAGTTTGGTCAATGAGCAGTTCTTC
D: NA; J: TRBJ2-1; V: TRBV27; size: NA; CDR3: CASSLPDFRGLNEQFF; DNA: TGTGCCAGCAGTTTGCCCGATTTTCGAGGGTTGAATGAGCAGTTCTTC
D: TRBD1; J: TRBJ2-7; V: TRBV7-9; size: NA; CDR3: CASSWDRGIEQYF; DNA: TGTGCCAGCAGCTGGGACAGGGGTATCGAGCAGTACTTC
D: TRBD1; J: TRBJ1-2; V: TRBV19; size: NA; CDR3: CASSILYFGQGKNYGYTF; DNA: TGTGCCAGTAGTATACTGTATTTCGGACAGGGGAAAAACTATGGCTACACCTTC
D: NA; J: TRBJ2-3; V: TRBV7-2; size: NA; CDR3: CASSLAGTDYPTDTQYF; DNA: TGTGCCAGCAGCTTAGCGGGGACGGACTACCCCACAGATACGCAGTATTTT
D: TRBD1; J: TRBJ1-2; V: TRBV7-2; size: NA; CDR3: CASSPRDSYLANYGYTF; DNA: TGTGCCAGCAGCCCGAGGGACAGCTATCTAGCTAACTATGGCTACACCTTC
D: NA; J: TRBJ2-3; V: TRBV7-2; size: NA; CDR3: CASSLIGGGGTDTQYF; DNA: TGTGCCAGCAGCTTAATTGGAGGGGGGGGCACAGATACGCAGTATTTT
D: TRBD1; J: TRBJ2-4; V: TRBV5-4; size: NA; CDR3: CASSIRPGTGGLIQYF; DNA: TGTGCCAGCAGCATACGGCCCGGGACAGGGGGCTTGATTCAGTACTTC
D: NA; J: TRBJ2-7; V: TRBV18; size: NA; CDR3: CASSPFEKGGEQYF; DNA: TGTGCCAGCTCACCATTCGAAAAAGGGGGCGAGCAGTACTTC
D: NA; J: TRBJ1-1; V: TRBV4-1; size: NA; CDR3: CASSQGDRGRGREAFF; DNA: TGCGCCAGCAGCCAAGGGGATAGGGGCAGGGGTCGTGAAGCTTTCTTT
D: TRBD1; J: TRBJ2-7; V: TRBV5-4; size: NA; CDR3: CASSLAAGTGLSF; DNA: TGTGCCAGCAGCTTGGCCGCGGGGACAGGGTTGTCCTTC
D: TRBD1; J: TRBJ2-2; V: TRBV9; size: NA; CDR3: CASSRIGQGAFTGELFF; DNA: TGTGCCAGCAGCCGAATCGGACAGGGGGCATTCACCGGGGAGCTGTTTTTT
D: TRBD1; J: TRBJ2-2; V: TRBV10-3; size: NA; CDR3: CAISAGQAANTGELFF; DNA: TGTGCCATCAGTGCGGGACAGGCGGCGAACACCGGGGAGCTGTTTTTT
D: TRBD1; J: TRBJ1-1; V: TRBV7-2; size: NA; CDR3: CASTVAGTGFTEAFF; DNA: TGTGCCAGCACCGTAGCCGGGACAGGGTTCACTGAAGCTTTCTTT
D: TRBD2; J: TRBJ2-1; V: TRBV7-8; size: NA; CDR3: CASSLTLAGGLSYNEQFF; DNA: TGTGCCAGCAGCTTAACGCTAGCGGGAGGGCTATCCTACAATGAGCAGTTCTTC